These 31 T cell receptor beta chains came from one sample sequenced in a study of tumor and adjacent non-tumor tissue in lung cancer. Three rounds of nested PCR, following a modified ARM-PCR protocol, produced the TCRbeta library. Each CDR3 protein is one row after TCRdb ran MiXCR on the multiplex PCR reads. The data show more than 95,000 distinct CDR3 sequences, approximately 66% seen once. RNA was extracted from bulk tissue without any cell sorting. The sample comprised lung tumor tissue. These receptors all stem from a man aged 25-45 years with non-small cell lung cancer.

In this sample, this clonotype turned up many times. CDR3 protein: CSARENTDTQYF. The CDR3, as DNA: TGCAGTGCTAGGGAAAACACAGATACGCAGTATTTT. V gene TRBV20-1 combines with J gene TRBJ2-3; no firm D call. Germline lookup yields CDR1 DFQATT and CDR2 SNEGSKA (reference sequence). Trimming shortened V by 3 bases and J by 2 bases, and 6 bases separated the two germline ends. The length of the CDR3 is 12 residues.

The chain combines TRBV12-3 or TRBV12-4 with TRBJ1-3; maybe TRBD1 (5 bases). V lost 2 bases and J lost 2, with 16 bases in between. The CDR3 loop spans 17 amino acids. CDR3 coding DNA: TGTGCCAGCAGTTTACCACGGACATCTACCACTGGAAACACCATATATTTT. It encodes CASSLPRTSTTGNTIYF.

This clonotype was detected only a few times. CDR3 DNA sequence: TGTGCCAGCTCAACATACAGGAGTACTGAAGCTTTCTTT. It specifies CASSTYRSTEAFF. The rearrangement joins TRBV18 to TRBJ1-1; a weak D match, TRBD1 (5 bases). Trimming left V 5 bases short and J 5 bases short, with 12 bases between. The CDR3 has 13 amino acids. The germline gives CDR1 KGHSH, CDR2 LQKENI.

In its sample, this clonotype was seen many times. The CDR3: CSARQSGRAASEQFF. The CDR3 DNA follows: TGCAGTGCTAGACAAAGCGGGAGGGCCGCTAGTGAGCAGTTCTTC. V usage is TRBV20-1 and J usage is TRBJ2-1; 10 bases agree with TRBD2. J lost 9 bases, V lost 2 bases, and 10 bases had no gene match. The CDR3 consists of 15 residues. Per germline, CDR1 DFQATT and CDR2 SNEGSKA (reference sequence).

This chain uses TRBV5-4 with TRBJ1-6; D call uncertain. V was clipped by 4 bases and J by 13 bases, with 21 bases between them. From germline, CDR1 is SGHNT and CDR2 YYREEE (reference sequence). The CDR3 totals 15 residues. DNA for the CDR3: TGTGCCAGCAGCATTGGACCGCATGAACGGGCCCCCCTCCACTTT. This codes for CASSIGPHERAPLHF.

A word on this clonotype: The missing conserved phenylalanine or tryptophan at the end of this CDR3 makes a read error likely. The gene calls are TRBV5-1 and TRBJ2-1, with D perhaps matching TRBD2 (6 bases). The ends were cut back, 2 bases at V and 1 base at J, with 16 bases in the middle. This CDR3 spans 17 amino acids. CDR1 and CDR2 from the germline V gene are SGHRS and YFSETQ. CDR3 nucleotides: TGCGCCAGCAGCTTTTTCAGCGGGCGAGGGTCCTACAATGAGCAGTTCCTC. It codes for CASSFFSGRGSYNEQFL.

This clonotype was observed at least ten times. The chain is built from TRBV6-2 or TRBV6-3 and TRBJ1-4; D is possibly TRBD1 (6 bases). Germline assignment: CDR1 MNHEY and CDR2 SVGEGT. Trimming removed 5 bases at V and 4 bases at J, with 14 bases between. This CDR3 region has 15 residues. Written as DNA, the CDR3 is TGTGCCAGCAGTCCCTGGACAGATGTTAATGAAAAACTGTTTTTT. As protein: CASSPWTDVNEKLFF.

The CDR3 nucleotides read TGTGCCAGCAGTTCCTTCCGGCAGGCTGTTTCTGGAAACACCATATATTTT. Translated, it gives CASSSFRQAVSGNTIYF. J is TRBJ1-3 and V is TRBV12-3 or TRBV12-4, with D unresolved. The V end lost 4 bases, the J end lost 1 base, and 17 bases lay between the germline ends. The CDR3 has 17 residues.

The sample holds a few counts of this clonotype. The chain recombines TRBV5-1 with TRBJ2-3, with TRBD1 matching 9 bases. This CDR3 spans 18 amino acids. V lost 2 bases, J lost 0 bases, and 10 bases stayed unmatched. Germline V gene data show CDR1 as SGHRS and CDR2 as YFSETQ. CDR3 protein: CASSFLPPGQGSTDTQYF. The CDR3 DNA reads as TGCGCCAGCAGCTTCCTACCCCCGGGACAGGGAAGCACAGATACGCAGTATTTT.

This clonotype has ten or more counts. The rearrangement links TRBV12-3 or TRBV12-4 to TRBJ2-5, with TRBD2 matching 11 bases. This CDR3 contains 15 residues. Germline trimming cut 5 bases from V and 5 bases from J; bases unmatched to any gene: 7. In nucleotides, the CDR3 is TGTGCCAGCAGTCCCGGACTAGCGGGTGTGGAGACCCAGTACTTC. It specifies CASSPGLAGVETQYF.

Note on this clonotype: The CDR3 does not close with the conserved phenylalanine or tryptophan, likely indicating a read error. No DNA is shown, since the ends of the CDR3 on it are uncertain; the CDR3 is the one TCRdb lists. The rearrangement links TRBV11-2 to TRBJ2-1; whether TRBD2, the table's D call, matches the DNA was not checked. Germline CDR1 SGHAT, CDR2 FQNNGV. The CDR3 is 18 residues long, ends included. The CDR3 protein is CASSLLPPAAGGGGEQLS.

The chain combines TRBV20-1 with TRBJ1-2; a possible D gene is TRBD1 (6 bases). The germline V and J ends were trimmed by 3 bases and 4 bases, with 9 bases remaining between them. The CDR3 extends over 12 amino acids. From germline, CDR1 is DFQATT and CDR2 SNEGSKA (reference sequence). CDR3 loop: CSASGGVYGYTF. The CDR3, as DNA: TGCAGTGCTAGCGGGGGCGTCTATGGCTACACCTTC.

The chain links TRBV20-1 to TRBJ2-1; tentative D call: TRBD2 (5 bases). The V end lost 7 bases, the J end lost 6 bases, and 16 bases lay between the germline ends. This CDR3 region has 13 residues. The germline gives CDR1 DFQATT, CDR2 SNEGSKA (reference sequence). CDR3 DNA: TGCAGTGATAAGAGAGGGAGAATCAATGAGCAGTTCTTC. It yields the protein CSDKRGRINEQFF.

Details on this clonotype: It is likely a read error, because the conserved phenylalanine at the end of the CDR3 is missing. The limits of the CDR3 on the DNA are not certain, so only TCRdb's listed CDR3 is given. The rearrangement joins TRBV11-2 to TRBJ2-7; the DNA was not used to check the table's D call, TRBD1. Germline-derived CDR1 and CDR2 are SGHAT and FQNNGV. Ends included, the CDR3 has 12 residues. The CDR3 is CASSSLSRGGHI.

This chain connects TRBV12-3 or TRBV12-4 to TRBJ2-7; 11 nucleotides match TRBD2. J gave up 6 bases and V 11 bases, and 12 bases lay outside the gene matches. The CDR3 sequence is 14 residues long. CDR3 in amino acids: CACSGTSGGGEQYF. The DNA for the CDR3 is TGTGCCTGTAGTGGGACTAGCGGAGGGGGCGAGCAGTACTTC.

The sample holds many counts of this clonotype. The chain employs TRBV12-3 or TRBV12-4 and TRBJ1-5, with D possibly being TRBD1 (5 bases). The CDR3 is made up of 13 amino acids. Trimming removed 6 bases from V and 11 bases from J, with 17 bases in between. CDR3 sequence: CASSSQAQSAQHF. CDR3 DNA: TGTGCCAGCAGCTCACAGGCGCAGTCAGCCCAGCATTTT.

This clonotype came up once. It may be a read error: a sequence one base away is much more abundant. This sequence joins TRBV6-1 and TRBJ2-3, with D perhaps matching TRBD1 (5 bases). CDR1 is MNHNS and CDR2 is SASEGT in the germline V gene. This CDR3 is 15 amino acids long. The CDR3, as DNA: TGTGTCAGCAGTGAAGCTGCAGGGATTCAAGATACGCAGTATTTT. Protein: CVSSEAAGIQDTQYF.

In its sample, this clonotype was seen a few times. Because the CDR3 is missing its conserved closing phenylalanine or tryptophan, this is likely a read error. This sequence joins TRBV20-1 and TRBJ1-5; D call uncertain. V shed 2 bases and J shed 8 bases, with 19 bases lying between them. The CDR3 totals 15 residues. CDR1 is DFQATT, CDR2 SNEGSKA, per germline (reference sequence). The CDR3, as DNA: TGCAGTGCTAGAAGTGACGGGCAGGCGTCGGAGCCCCAGCATTCT. It is translated as CSARSDGQASEPQHS.

A note on this clonotype: One base away lies a much larger clone, so this may be a sequencing read error. J is TRBJ1-6 and V is TRBV20-1, with D unresolved. Germline loops: CDR1 DFQATT, CDR2 SNEGSKA (reference sequence). The CDR3 spans 14 residues. Between the trimmed V and J ends, which lost 0 bases and 7 bases, there was a span of 10 bases. For the CDR3, the DNA is TGCAGTGCTAGAGACAGTACTCACAATTCACCCCTCCACTTT. Translating it yields CSARDSTHNSPLHF.

Here the CDR3 DNA reads TGTGCCAGCAGCCCTCCCCGCGGGGGGCTGGATACGCAGCATTTT. It encodes CASSPPRGGLDTQHF. The chain employs TRBV11-3 and TRBJ2-3; tentatively, D is TRBD1 (6 bases). The J call may not be correct, given that the DNA end is closer to TRBJ1-5. CDR1 and CDR2 (germline): SGHNT, YENEEA. The CDR3 has 15 residues.

A remark on this clonotype: A much larger clonotype is one base distant, so this may be a read error. The chain uses TRBV20-1 and TRBJ1-4; D is perhaps TRBD1 (6 bases). Germline V CDR1 and CDR2: DFQATT, SNEGSKA (reference sequence). The CDR3 covers 14 residues. The CDR3 DNA sequence: TGCAATGCTCCCAAGGGGGGAACTAATGAAAAACTGTTTTTT. Protein: CNAPKGGTNEKLFF.

This clonotype turned up a few times. Since the CDR3 does not end with the conserved phenylalanine or tryptophan, this likely comes from a read error. The V and J genes are TRBV20-1 and TRBJ2-5; D perhaps matches TRBD1 (6 bases). V shed 0 bases and J shed 1 base, with 12 bases lying between them. The CDR3 contains 15 residues. Germline V lookup: CDR1 DFQATT, CDR2 SNEGSKA (reference sequence). In nucleotides, the CDR3 is TGCAGTGCTAGAGACCCAGGACAGATCCAAGAGACCCAGTACTCC. This gives the protein CSARDPGQIQETQYS.

V and J are TRBV30 and TRBJ1-4; no clear D. Germline V gives CDR1 GTSNPN, CDR2 SVGIG (reference sequence). The CDR3 covers 15 residues. V was trimmed by 2 bases and J by 4 bases, leaving 14 bases between them. CDR3 DNA sequence: TGTGCCTGGAGTCCACCCAACACCCTTAATGAAAAACTGTTTTTT. Translated: CAWSPPNTLNEKLFF.

On this clonotype itself: With a much larger clone just one base away, this may be a read error. The gene calls are TRBV6-2 or TRBV6-3 and TRBJ1-3; D ambiguous. Germline loops: CDR1 MNHEY, CDR2 SVGEGT. This CDR3 comprises 14 residues. CDR3 region: CASSDLASGITIYF. The CDR3 DNA follows: TGTGCCAGCAGTGACTTGGCGTCTGGAATCACCATATATTTT.

A word on this clonotype: A read error may produce the germline difference seen at one junction end. As DNA, the CDR3 is TGTGCCAGCAACCTACACGTGGGGTCGGTGACCCAGTACTTT. It is translated as CASNLHVGSVTQYF. V usage is TRBV7-2 and J usage is TRBJ2-5, with unresolved D. CDR1 and CDR2 (germline): SGHTA, FQGNSA. The CDR3 loop spans 14 amino acids.

To note about this clonotype: It is likely a read error, because the conserved phenylalanine at the end of the CDR3 is missing. The rearrangement joins TRBV11-2 to TRBJ2-1; TRBD2 is a possible D gene (5 bases). The CDR3 extends over 16 amino acids. Germline loops: CDR1 SGHAT, CDR2 FQNNGV. The V end was cut by 3 bases, the J end by 4 bases, with 16 bases between. CDR3 nucleotides: TGTGCCAGCAGCTTGCTCGGGAAGTGGCAATACAATGAGCAGTTCCTC. It encodes CASSLLGKWQYNEQFL.

The V gene is TRBV11-2, the J gene TRBJ2-3; 7 positions match TRBD2. Germline CDR1 is SGHAT and CDR2 is FQNNGV. The CDR3 contains 16 residues. V was pared by 1 base and J by 6 bases, with 10 bases of the junction left unmatched. CDR3 DNA sequence: TGTGCCAGCAGCTTAGGGTCAGCGGGGAGGACGGATACGCAGTATTTT. It yields the protein CASSLGSAGRTDTQYF.

This clonotype has at least ten counts. This sequence joins TRBV20-1 and TRBJ2-3, with D tentatively TRBD2 (5 bases). The germline V gene encodes CDR1 DFQATT and CDR2 SNEGSKA (reference sequence). The germline V and J ends were trimmed by 7 bases and 3 bases, with 20 bases remaining between them. The CDR3 is 15 amino acids. The CDR3 sequence is CSVTPFTTRTDTQYF. The CDR3 DNA follows: TGCAGTGTTACGCCCTTCACTACTAGGACAGATACGCAGTATTTT.

To note about this clonotype: The junction and the germline gene differ at one end; a read error may be behind it. The CDR3 sequence: CASILILAVIDEQFF. In DNA, the CDR3 is TGCGCCAGCATCTTAATCCTAGCGGTGATTGATGAGCAGTTCTTC. The chain joins TRBV11-2 to TRBJ2-1; TRBD2 matches 7 bases. CDR1 is SGHAT, CDR2 FQNNGV, per germline. The CDR3 extends over 15 amino acids. Drawing the rest from reference TRBV11-2 and TRBJ2-1, the complete variable domain is EAGVAQSPRYKIIEKRQSVAFWCNPISGHATLYWYQQILGQGPKLLIQFQNNGVVDDSQLPKDRFSAERLKGVDSTLKIQPAKLEDSAVYLCASILILAVIDEQFFGPGTRLTVL.

With respect to this clonotype: Relative to the germline gene, one junction end is altered; a read error may explain this. The chain is built from TRBV11-1 and TRBJ2-7; TRBD1 matches at 8 bases. This CDR3 contains 15 residues. Germline CDR1 is SGHAT and CDR2 is FQDESV (reference sequence). The CDR3 protein is CASRFRTGRSYEQYF. In DNA form, the CDR3 reads TGTGCCAGCAGATTCCGGACAGGGAGGTCCTATGAGCAGTACTTC.

This clonotype was counted at least ten times. The chain has TRBV5-1 and TRBJ2-3; the D is unclear. This CDR3 has 14 amino acids. Trimming removed 0 bases from V and 4 bases from J, with 9 bases in between. Germline lookup yields CDR1 SGHRS and CDR2 YFSETQ. The CDR3 coding sequence is TGCGCCAGCAGCTTGGACCCTCTGGCAGATACGCAGTATTTT. Its translation: CASSLDPLADTQYF.